The 5 T cell receptor beta chains listed next were all sequenced from one sample in a study of human T cells and chemical hapten exposure. TCRdb reprocessed the RACE reads with MiXCR, giving one entry per CDR3 protein. The sample holds about 110,000 distinct CDR3 sequences, 9% to 9.5% seen once. Specified time point: patch test 2, 6 weeks after DPC sensitization. Treatment of the sample: therapeutic diphenylcyclopropenone sensitization with weekly scalp DPC. This sample comprised whole blood, obtained in connection with sensitization to the hapten diphenylcyclopropenone (DPC). All receptors derive from a woman aged 35 to 49 with alopecia areata. Some clones in this sample may be carry-over from other donors' samples.

The chain is built from TRBV4-1 and TRBJ2-7; D unclear. Germline lookup yields CDR1 MGHRA and CDR2 YSYEKL. The CDR3 consists of 14 residues. The V end lost 3 bases, the J end lost 0 bases, and 9 bases lay between the germline ends. Written as DNA, the CDR3 is TGCGCCAGCAGCCACCAGGCAAGCTCCTACGAGCAGTACTTC. Its translation: CASSHQASSYEQYF.

The genes are TRBV6-6 and TRBJ2-7; possibly TRBD1 or TRBD2 for D (5 bases each). The CDR3 is made up of 15 amino acids. Deletions cut 2 bases from V and 5 bases from J, with 16 bases between. CDR1 and CDR2 from the germline V gene are MNHNY and SVGAGI (reference sequence). The CDR3 DNA reads TGTGCCAGCAGTTACCCCCTGGGACCCCAGCACGAGCAGTACTTC. Translation: CASSYPLGPQHEQYF.

In its sample, this clonotype was seen many times. The rearrangement links TRBV10-3 to TRBJ2-3, with D perhaps being TRBD1 or TRBD2 (5 bases each). From germline, CDR1 is ENHRY and CDR2 SYGVKD. This CDR3 has 14 amino acids. With 7 bases removed from V and 7 bases from J, the gap between germline ends came to 18 bases. The CDR3 bases are TGTGCCATCAATCTAGGGCAGGGAGAAAATACGCAGTATTTT. It codes for CAINLGQGENTQYF.

As to this clonotype: Given a much more abundant clone one base away, this may be a read error. This chain connects TRBV24-1 to TRBJ2-3, with D possibly being TRBD1 or TRBD2 (5 bases each). This CDR3 spans 15 amino acids. Germline loops: CDR1 KGHDR, CDR2 SFDVKD. Trimming removed 5 bases from V and 11 bases from J, with 22 bases in between. The CDR3 loop reads CATSVGTGITSGQYF. The CDR3 nucleotides read TGTGCCACCAGTGTTGGGACGGGCATAACCTCGGGGCAGTATTTT.

This clonotype appeared once. This sequence may be a read error, since a much larger clone differs from it by one base. It is unclear where the CDR3 begins or ends on the DNA, so no DNA is shown, and the CDR3 is as TCRdb lists it. V and J are TRBV20-1 and TRBJ2-3; the DNA was not used to check the table's D call, TRBD1. In germline, CDR1 is DFQATT, CDR2 SNEGSKA (reference sequence). The length of the CDR3 is 22 amino acids, counting both ends. CDR3 in amino acids: CSANSAGVYAVFWPRHPVTQYF.